This T cell receptor beta chain was sequenced for a study of technical replicates of blood from a few donors. The table came from immunoSEQ multiplex PCR; TCRdb's copy has only in-frame clones and leaves some out. The table has roughly 80,000 clones, about 91% seen once. Germline V gene lookup returns CDR1 SGDLS and CDR2 YYNGEE. The CDR3 length is 15 residues. V lost 0 bases and J lost 3; bases outside the gene matches: 2. This chain joins TRBV9 and TRBJ2-7, with 11 bases identical to TRBD2. Input material: T cells isolated from PBMCs. This receptor was obtained from a human donor in good health. CDR3 protein: CASSVAGTSGYEQYF. CDR3 nucleotides: TGTGCCAGCAGCGTAGCTGGGACTAGCGGCTACGAGCAGTACTTC.